This T cell receptor (beta chain) was obtained from a study of technical replicates of blood from a few donors. CDR1 and CDR2 from the germline V gene are SNHLY and FYNNEI. The CDR3 runs 15 residues. The ends were cut back, 7 bases at V and 2 bases at J, with 14 bases in the middle. Here immunoSEQ multiplex PCR was the method, and the copy in TCRdb shows in-frame clones only, minus some. In the table there are approximately 59,000 clones, approximately 83% of which are singletons. The chain has TRBV2 and TRBJ2-2; no clear D. The sample taken for sequencing was PBMCs. This clonotype was obtained from a human donor in good health. Some clones in this sample may be carry-over from other donors' samples. CDR3 in amino acids: CASNRVPANTGELFF. The CDR3 DNA is TGTGCCAGCAACCGGGTCCCCGCCAACACCGGGGAGCTGTTTTTT.